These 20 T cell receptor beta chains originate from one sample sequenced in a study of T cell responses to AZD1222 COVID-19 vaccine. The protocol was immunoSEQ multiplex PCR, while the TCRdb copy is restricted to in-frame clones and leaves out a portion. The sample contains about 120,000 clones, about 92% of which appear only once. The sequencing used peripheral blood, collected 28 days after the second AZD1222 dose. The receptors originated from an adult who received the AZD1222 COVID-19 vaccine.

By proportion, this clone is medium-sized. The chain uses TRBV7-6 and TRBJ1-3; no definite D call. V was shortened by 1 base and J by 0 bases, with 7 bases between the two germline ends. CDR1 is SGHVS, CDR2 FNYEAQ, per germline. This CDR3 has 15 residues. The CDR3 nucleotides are TGTGCCAGCAGCTTAGATCCGTCCTCTGGAAACACCATATATTTT. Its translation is CASSLDPSSGNTIYF.

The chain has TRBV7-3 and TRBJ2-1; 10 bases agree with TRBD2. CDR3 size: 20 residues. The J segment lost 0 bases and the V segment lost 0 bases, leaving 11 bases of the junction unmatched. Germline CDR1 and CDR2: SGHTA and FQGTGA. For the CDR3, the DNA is TGTGCCAGCAGCTTAACGAGGCTAGCGGGAGTGCCCGGCTCCTACAATGAGCAGTTCTTC. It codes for CASSLTRLAGVPGSYNEQFF.

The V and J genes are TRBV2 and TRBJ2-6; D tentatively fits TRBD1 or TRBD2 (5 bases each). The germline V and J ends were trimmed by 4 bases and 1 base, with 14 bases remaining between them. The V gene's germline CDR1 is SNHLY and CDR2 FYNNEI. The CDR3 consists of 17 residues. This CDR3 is CASSVRDGRSGANVLTF. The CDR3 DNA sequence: TGTGCCAGCAGTGTCCGGGACGGACGGTCTGGGGCCAACGTCCTGACTTTC.

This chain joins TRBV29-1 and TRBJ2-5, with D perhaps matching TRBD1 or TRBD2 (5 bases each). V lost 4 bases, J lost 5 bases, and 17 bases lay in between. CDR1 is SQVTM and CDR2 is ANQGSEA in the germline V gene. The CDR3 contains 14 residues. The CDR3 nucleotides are TGCAGCGTTGGAGGGGCGCCACCTACTGAGACCCAGTACTTC. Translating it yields CSVGGAPPTETQYF.

CDR3 region: CASSRGQGGVAFF. The DNA for the CDR3 is TGTGCCAGCAGTCGGGGACAGGGAGGTGTAGCTTTCTTT. This chain connects TRBV27 to TRBJ1-1; 9 bases align to TRBD1. V gave up 5 bases and J gave up 10 bases; unmatched junction bases: 8. The CDR3 covers 13 residues. Germline V CDR1 and CDR2: MNHEY, SMNVEV (reference sequence).

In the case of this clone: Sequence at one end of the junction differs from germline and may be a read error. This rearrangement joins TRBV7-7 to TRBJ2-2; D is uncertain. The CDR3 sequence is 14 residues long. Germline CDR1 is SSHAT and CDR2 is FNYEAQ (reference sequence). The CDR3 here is CASSLSSNTGELFF. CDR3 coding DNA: TGTGCTAGCAGCTTAAGTTCCAACACCGGGGAGCTGTTTTTT.

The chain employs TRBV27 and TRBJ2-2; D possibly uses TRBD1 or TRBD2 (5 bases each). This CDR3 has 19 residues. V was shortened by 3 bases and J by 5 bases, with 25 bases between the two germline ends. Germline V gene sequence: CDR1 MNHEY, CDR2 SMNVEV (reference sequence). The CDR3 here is CASSFSLWTPRGQTGELFF. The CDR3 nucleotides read TGTGCCAGCAGTTTCTCACTCTGGACACCCCGGGGTCAGACCGGGGAGCTGTTTTTT.

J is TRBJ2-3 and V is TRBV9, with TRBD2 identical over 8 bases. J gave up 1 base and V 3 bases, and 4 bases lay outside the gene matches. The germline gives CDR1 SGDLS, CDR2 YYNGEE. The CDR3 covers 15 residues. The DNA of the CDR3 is TGTGCCAGCAGCGCGCGACTAGCGCGCACAGATACGCAGTATTTT. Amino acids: CASSARLARTDTQYF.

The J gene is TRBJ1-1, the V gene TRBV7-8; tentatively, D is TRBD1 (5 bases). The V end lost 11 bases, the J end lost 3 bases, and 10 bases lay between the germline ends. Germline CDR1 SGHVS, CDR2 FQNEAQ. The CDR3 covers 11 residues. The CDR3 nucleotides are TGTGCCGTCCGCAGGGACACTGAAGCTTTCTTT. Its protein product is CAVRRDTEAFF.

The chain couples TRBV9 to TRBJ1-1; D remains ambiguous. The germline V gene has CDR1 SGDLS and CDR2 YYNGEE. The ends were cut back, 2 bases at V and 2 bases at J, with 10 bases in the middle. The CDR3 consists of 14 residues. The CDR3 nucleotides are TGTGCCAGCAGCGTCGGCAAGCTTAACACTGAAGCTTTCTTT. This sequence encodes CASSVGKLNTEAFF.

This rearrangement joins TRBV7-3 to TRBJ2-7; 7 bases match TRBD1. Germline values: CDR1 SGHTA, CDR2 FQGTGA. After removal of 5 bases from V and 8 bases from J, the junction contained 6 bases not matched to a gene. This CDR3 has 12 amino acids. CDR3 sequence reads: CASSNPGGQQYF. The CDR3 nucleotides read TGTGCCAGCAGCAACCCAGGGGGACAGCAGTACTTC. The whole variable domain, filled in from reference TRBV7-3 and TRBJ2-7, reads GAGVSQTPSNKVTEKGKYVELRCDPISGHTALYWYRQSLGQGPEFLIYFQGTGAADDSGLPNDRFFAVRPEGSVSTLKIQRTERGDSAVYLCASSNPGGQQYFGPGTRLTVT.

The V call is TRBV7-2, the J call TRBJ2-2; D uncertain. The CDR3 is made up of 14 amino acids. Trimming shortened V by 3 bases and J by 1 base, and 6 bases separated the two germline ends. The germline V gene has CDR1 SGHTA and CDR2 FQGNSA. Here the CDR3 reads CASSFGGNTGELFF. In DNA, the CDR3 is TGTGCCAGCAGCTTCGGCGGGAACACCGGGGAGCTGTTTTTT.

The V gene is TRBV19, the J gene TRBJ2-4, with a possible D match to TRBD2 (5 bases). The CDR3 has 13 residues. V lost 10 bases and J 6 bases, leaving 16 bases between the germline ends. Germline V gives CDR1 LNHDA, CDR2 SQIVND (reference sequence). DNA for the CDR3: TGTGCCACTAGGCTAGACGGGGTAAACATTCAGTACTTC. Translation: CATRLDGVNIQYF.

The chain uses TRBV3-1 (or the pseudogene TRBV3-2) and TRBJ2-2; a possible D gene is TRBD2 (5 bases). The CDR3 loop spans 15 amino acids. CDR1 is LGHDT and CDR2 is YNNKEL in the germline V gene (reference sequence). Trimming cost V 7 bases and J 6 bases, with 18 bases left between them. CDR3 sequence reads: CASTQEVAKAGELFF. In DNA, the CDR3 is TGTGCCAGCACCCAGGAGGTAGCCAAAGCCGGGGAGCTGTTTTTT.

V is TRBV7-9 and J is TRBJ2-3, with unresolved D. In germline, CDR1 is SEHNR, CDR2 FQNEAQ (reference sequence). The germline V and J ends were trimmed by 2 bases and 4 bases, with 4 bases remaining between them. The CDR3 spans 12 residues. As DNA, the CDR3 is TGTGCCAGCAGCTTAACTCCAGATACGCAGTATTTT. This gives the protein CASSLTPDTQYF.

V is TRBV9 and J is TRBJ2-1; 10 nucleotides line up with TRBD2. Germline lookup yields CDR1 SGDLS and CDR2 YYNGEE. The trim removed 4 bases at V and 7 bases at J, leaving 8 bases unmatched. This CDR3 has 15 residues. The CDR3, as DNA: TGTGCCAGCAGCCCCACGAGCGGGGGGGTTAATGAGCAGTTCTTC. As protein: CASSPTSGGVNEQFF. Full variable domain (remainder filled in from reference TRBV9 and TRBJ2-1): DSGVTQTPKHLITATGQRVTLRCSPRSGDLSVYWYQQSLDQGLQFLIQYYNGEERAKGNILERFSAQQFPDLHSELNLSSLELGDSALYFCASSPTSGGVNEQFFGPGTRLTVL.

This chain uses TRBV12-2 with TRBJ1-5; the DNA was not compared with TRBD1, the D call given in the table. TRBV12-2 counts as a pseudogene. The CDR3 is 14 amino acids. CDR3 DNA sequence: TGTGCAAGTCGCTCGGGACAGAGCAATCAGCCCCAGCATTTT. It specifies CASRSGQSNQPQHF.

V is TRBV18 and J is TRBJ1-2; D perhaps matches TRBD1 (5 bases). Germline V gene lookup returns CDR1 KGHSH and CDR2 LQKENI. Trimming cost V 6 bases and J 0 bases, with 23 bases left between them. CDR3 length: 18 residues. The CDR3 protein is CASSPFEGQALPNYGYTF. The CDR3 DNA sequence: TGTGCCAGCTCTCCGTTCGAGGGGCAGGCTCTACCTAACTATGGCTACACCTTC.

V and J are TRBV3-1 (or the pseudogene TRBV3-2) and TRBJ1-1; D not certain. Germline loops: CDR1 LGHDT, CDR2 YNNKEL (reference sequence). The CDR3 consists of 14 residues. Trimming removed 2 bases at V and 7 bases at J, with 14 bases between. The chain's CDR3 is CASSQFPRGIEAFF. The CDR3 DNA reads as TGTGCCAGCAGCCAATTCCCACGGGGTATTGAAGCTTTCTTT.

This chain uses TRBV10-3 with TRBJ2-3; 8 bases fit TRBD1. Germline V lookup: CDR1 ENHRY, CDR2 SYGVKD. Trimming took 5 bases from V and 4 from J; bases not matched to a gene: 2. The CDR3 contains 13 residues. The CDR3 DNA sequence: TGTGCCATCAGTCAGGGGGCCGCAGATACGCAGTATTTT. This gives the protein CAISQGAADTQYF.